The clone carrying this TCR beta chain showed up just a few times. Clones were read by immunoSEQ multiplex PCR, and TCRdb kept only the in-frame ones, dropping some. In the table there are about 24,000 clones, roughly 29% of which are singletons. V lost 1 base and J 0 bases, leaving 9 bases between the germline ends. There are 15 residues in the CDR3. The germline V gene encodes CDR1 SGDLS and CDR2 YYNGEE. This sample is part of a study of neoadjuvant anti-PD-1 for oral cavity cancer. Time point: after neoadjuvant nivolumab, at surgical resection. Patients had newly diagnosed, untreated stage II-IVA oral cavity squamous cell carcinoma.

The clonotype was recovered from a person aged 40 to 85 with oral cavity squamous cell carcinoma. This chain uses TRBV9 with TRBJ2-3; a weak D match, TRBD2 (5 bases). The source was tumor tissue, collected after nivolumab (anti-PD-1) treatment. The CDR3 DNA is TGTGCCAGCAGCGTAAGCGGACCTAGCACAGATACGCAGTATTTT. This encodes CASSVSGPSTDTQYF.